These 27 T cell receptor beta chains came from one sample sequenced in a study of shared clonotypes between healthy human individuals. The naive CD8 subset, CD45RO-negative cells positively selected for CCR7, excluded terminally differentiated effector memory CD45RA+ cells. Here immunoSEQ multiplex PCR was the method, and the copy in TCRdb shows in-frame clones only, minus some. The data contain roughly 2,000,000 clones, over 85% of them singletons. Sequenced: naive CD8+ T cells from PBMCs. These receptors were obtained from a man aged 18 to 35 in good health. Some clones in this sample may be carry-over from other donors' samples.

J is TRBJ1-4 and V is TRBV18, with D possibly being TRBD1 (6 bases). This CDR3 contains 14 residues. The germline V and J ends were trimmed by 4 bases and 0 bases, with 6 bases remaining between them. Germline V gene lookup returns CDR1 KGHSH and CDR2 LQKENI. CDR3: CASSRTATNEKLFF. CDR3 coding DNA: TGTGCCAGCTCACGGACAGCAACTAATGAAAAACTGTTTTTT.

The J gene is TRBJ2-7, the V gene TRBV4-1; 7 bases align to TRBD1. The germline gives CDR1 MGHRA, CDR2 YSYEKL. The CDR3 has 14 amino acids. The junction had 2 bases not matched to a gene; V was cut back by 3 bases and J by 0 bases. This CDR3 reads CASSQRDSSYEQYF. The CDR3 nucleotides read TGCGCCAGCAGCCAGAGGGACAGCTCCTACGAGCAGTACTTC.

V and J are TRBV7-9 and TRBJ2-5, with 7 bases that match TRBD2. J was trimmed by 7 bases and V by 4 bases; bases with no gene match: 9. In germline, CDR1 is SEHNR, CDR2 FQNEAQ (reference sequence). CDR3 length: 14 amino acids. CDR3 nucleotide sequence: TGTGCCAGCAGCTCAGACCCCGGGAGGTTGACCCAGTACTTC. This gives the protein CASSSDPGRLTQYF. Filled out from reference TRBV7-9 and TRBJ2-5, the complete variable domain reads DTGVSQNPRHKITKRGQNVTFRCDPISEHNRLYWYRQTLGQGPEFLTYFQNEAQLEKSRLLSDRFSAERPKGSFSTLEIQRTEQGDSAMYLCASSSDPGRLTQYFGPGTRLLVL.

The J gene is TRBJ2-1, the V gene TRBV7-3; 7 bases fit TRBD1. Per the germline V gene, CDR1 is SGHTA and CDR2 is FQGTGA. V was pared by 5 bases and J by 8 bases, with 12 bases of the junction left unmatched. The CDR3 sequence is 15 residues long. In DNA form, the CDR3 reads TGTGCCAGCAGCACCGACAGGGTAGGGGGCTATGAGCAGTTCTTC. It yields the protein CASSTDRVGGYEQFF.

The chain employs TRBV28 and TRBJ1-2, with a possible D match to TRBD1 (5 bases). V gave up 4 bases and J gave up 4 bases, with 16 bases separating them. CDR1 MDHEN and CDR2 SYDVKM come from the germline V gene. The CDR3 is 15 residues long. The CDR3 DNA sequence: TGTGCCAGCAGTTCATCCCCGGGACGTCGCTATGGCTACACCTTC. This codes for CASSSSPGRRYGYTF.

To note about this clone: Other DNA variants within this sample encode the same CDR3. The chain links TRBV27 to TRBJ1-5, with D unresolved. The CDR3 covers 14 residues. Germline CDR1 is MNHEY and CDR2 is SMNVEV (reference sequence). The germline V and J ends were trimmed by 8 bases and 4 bases, with 15 bases remaining between them. For the CDR3, the DNA is TGTGCCAGCTCCCTCCGGGGAGTAAATCAGCCCCAGCATTTT. Translated: CASSLRGVNQPQHF.

V gene TRBV7-8 combines with J gene TRBJ2-7; TRBD2 is a possible D gene (5 bases). CDR3 length: 16 amino acids. The V gene lost 3 bases and the J gene lost 5 bases, with 20 bases spanning the gap. The germline gives CDR1 SGHVS, CDR2 FQNEAQ. In nucleotides, the CDR3 is TGTGCCAGCAGCTTTATGACTGGAGGAGTATATGACGAGCAGTACTTC. It codes for CASSFMTGGVYDEQYF.

The chain links TRBV27 to TRBJ1-5; TRBD1 aligns across 8 bases. Germline-derived CDR1 and CDR2 are MNHEY and SMNVEV (reference sequence). The CDR3 loop spans 14 amino acids. With V trimmed by 2 bases and J by 7 bases, 4 bases remained unmatched. CDR3 nucleotide sequence: TGTGCCAGCAGTTTAGGGACAGGACGACAGCCCCAGCATTTT. It encodes CASSLGTGRQPQHF.

The chain recombines TRBV14 with TRBJ2-7; D is uncertain. Germline V lookup: CDR1 SGHDN, CDR2 FVKESK. The V end was cut by 1 base, the J end by 6 bases, with 10 bases between. The CDR3 covers 13 residues. The CDR3 bases are TGTGCCAGCAGCCAAGGGACCCGTTCCGAGCAGTACTTC. Its translation: CASSQGTRSEQYF. The entire variable domain, with the rest obtained from reference TRBV14 and TRBJ2-7, is as follows: EAGVTQFPSHSVIEKGQTVTLRCDPISGHDNLYWYRRVMGKEIKFLLHFVKESKQDESGMPNNRFLAERTGGTYSTLKVQPAELEDSGVYFCASSQGTRSEQYFGPGTRLTVT.

The J gene is TRBJ1-4, the V gene TRBV7-9; D perhaps matches TRBD1 (5 bases). V was clipped by 0 bases and J by 5 bases, with 10 bases between them. Germline V lookup: CDR1 SEHNR, CDR2 FQNEAQ (reference sequence). The CDR3 has 15 residues. CDR3 protein: CASSLAQGVNEKLFF. The CDR3 nucleotides are TGTGCCAGCAGCTTAGCTCAGGGAGTGAATGAAAAACTGTTTTTT.

The gene calls are TRBV14 and TRBJ2-7; D perhaps matches TRBD1 (5 bases). With 3 bases removed from V and 3 bases from J, the gap between germline ends came to 12 bases. The CDR3 totals 14 residues. CDR1 and CDR2 (germline): SGHDN, FVKESK. The CDR3 DNA reads as TGTGCCAGCAGCCAGTCAGGGTTGGGCTACGAGCAGTACTTC. This codes for CASSQSGLGYEQYF. Variable domain in full (rest from reference TRBV14 and TRBJ2-7): EAGVTQFPSHSVIEKGQTVTLRCDPISGHDNLYWYRRVMGKEIKFLLHFVKESKQDESGMPNNRFLAERTGGTYSTLKVQPAELEDSGVYFCASSQSGLGYEQYFGPGTRLTVT.

The chain joins TRBV4-1 to TRBJ2-7; 8 bases are shared with TRBD2. Losses at the gene ends were 2 bases for V and 0 bases for J; bases not matched to a gene: 3. The CDR3 is 15 amino acids. Germline values: CDR1 MGHRA, CDR2 YSYEKL. CDR3 bases: TGCGCCAGCAGCCAATCCGGGACTAGCTCCTACGAGCAGTACTTC. Translated, it gives CASSQSGTSSYEQYF.

The chain is built from TRBV10-3 and TRBJ1-2; D ambiguous. In germline, CDR1 is ENHRY, CDR2 SYGVKD. The CDR3 is 11 amino acids. Trimming removed 11 bases at V and 6 bases at J, with 13 bases between. CDR3 coding DNA: TGTGCCGCCCTCAGGCGAGATGGCTACACCTTC. Encoded protein: CAALRRDGYTF.

The chain uses TRBV7-3 and TRBJ1-1; D is unclear. V was cut by 4 bases and J by 6 bases, with 12 bases left in between. Germline V gives CDR1 SGHTA, CDR2 FQGTGA. CDR3 size: 13 residues. Here the CDR3 reads CASSSGPLAEAFF. CDR3 sequence (DNA): TGTGCCAGCAGCTCGGGTCCCCTGGCTGAAGCTTTCTTT.

The genes are TRBV21-1 and TRBJ2-1. TRBV21-1 is a listed pseudogene. CDR3 length: 16 amino acids. CDR3 coding DNA: TGTGCCAGCAGCCCCCCGTTAAATGGGAACTACAATGAGCAGTTCTTC. This gives the protein CASSPPLNGNYNEQFF.

The V and J genes are TRBV21-1 and TRBJ1-5. TRBV21-1 is labeled a pseudogene. There are 14 residues in the CDR3. CDR3 region: CASSKVGDNQPQHF. The CDR3 DNA follows: TGTGCCAGCAGCAAAGTGGGGGATAATCAGCCCCAGCATTTT.

J is TRBJ1-3 and V is TRBV4-3; D not resolved. Germline CDR1 is LGHNA and CDR2 is YSLEER. V lost 1 base and J 1 base, leaving 11 bases between the germline ends. The CDR3 contains 16 residues. CDR3 residues: CASSQGHGKSGNTIYF. DNA of the CDR3: TGCGCCAGCAGCCAAGGTCACGGAAAGTCTGGAAACACCATATATTTT.

Notes on this clone: Other nucleotide sequences from this sample produce the same CDR3. The chain employs TRBV19 and TRBJ2-1; D not certain. Germline-derived CDR1 and CDR2 are LNHDA and SQIVND (reference sequence). With 1 base removed from V and 7 bases from J, the gap between germline ends came to 8 bases. The CDR3 spans 13 residues. The CDR3 DNA reads as TGTGCCAGTAGTATAGGTAGGGCGAATGAGCAGTTCTTC. This encodes CASSIGRANEQFF. The full variable domain, with the rest looked up from reference TRBV19 and TRBJ2-1, is DGGITQSPKYLFRKEGQNVTLSCEQNLNHDAMYWYRQDPGQGLRLIYYSQIVNDFQKGDIAEGYSVSREKKESFPLTVTSAQKNPTAFYLCASSIGRANEQFFGPGTRLTVL.

The chain carries TRBV4-1 and TRBJ1-2; D gene uncertain. In germline, CDR1 is MGHRA, CDR2 YSYEKL. Deletions cut 1 base from V and 8 bases from J, with 11 bases between. The CDR3 is 13 amino acids. In DNA, the CDR3 is TGCGCCAGCAGCCAAGTTCCCAGCTCCGGCTACACCTTC. It yields the protein CASSQVPSSGYTF.

Concerning this clone itself: The same CDR3 also results from other DNA sequences found in this sample. The gene calls are TRBV27 and TRBJ1-5; TRBD1 matches 8 bases. With 6 bases clipped from V and 2 bases from J, the junction kept 0 bases outside the gene matches. CDR1 and CDR2 (germline): MNHEY, SMNVEV (reference sequence). The CDR3 spans 13 residues. CDR3 sequence: CASRDRGNQPQHF. In nucleotides, the CDR3 is TGTGCCAGCAGGGACAGGGGCAATCAGCCCCAGCATTTT.

The chain links TRBV14 to TRBJ1-1; D ambiguous. Germline assignment: CDR1 SGHDN and CDR2 FVKESK. Trimming removed 4 bases at V and 0 bases at J, with 9 bases between. This CDR3 region has 14 residues. This CDR3 reads CASSLTGMNTEAFF. The CDR3 DNA is TGTGCCAGCAGCCTGACGGGAATGAACACTGAAGCTTTCTTT.

Note on this clone: The same CDR3 also results from other DNA sequences found in this sample. J is TRBJ2-2 and V is TRBV6-5; D may be TRBD1 (5 bases). The CDR3 is 15 residues long. The V end lost 0 bases, the J end lost 2 bases, and 7 bases lay between the germline ends. The germline V gene encodes CDR1 MNHEY and CDR2 SVGAGI. The CDR3 spells CASSYSQENTGELFF. DNA for the CDR3: TGTGCCAGCAGTTACTCACAGGAAAACACCGGGGAGCTGTTTTTT.

The chain joins TRBV28 to TRBJ2-1, with 7 bases lining up with TRBD2. CDR1 MDHEN and CDR2 SYDVKM come from the germline V gene. The CDR3 runs to 12 residues. The V gene end was trimmed by 10 bases and the J gene end by 4 bases; junction bases not matched to a gene: 4. Here the CDR3 reads CATGGGYNEQFF. For the CDR3, the DNA is TGTGCCACCGGGGGAGGGTACAATGAGCAGTTCTTC. Filled out from reference TRBV28 and TRBJ2-1, the complete variable domain reads DVKVTQSSRYLVKRTGEKVFLECVQDMDHENMFWYRQDPGLGLRLIYFSYDVKMKEKGDIPEGYSVSREKKERFSLILESASTNQTSMYLCATGGGYNEQFFGPGTRLTVL.

This clone was observed once. The V call is TRBV9, the J call TRBJ2-7; the match to TRBD2 covers 10 bases. The V segment lost 3 bases and the J segment 0 bases; nucleotides outside the gene matches: 6. Looked up from germline, CDR1 is SGDLS and CDR2 is YYNGEE. The CDR3 is 16 residues long. The CDR3 nucleotides read TGTGCCAGCAGCGCGTCAGGACTAGCGGACTCCTACGAGCAGTACTTC. Its translation is CASSASGLADSYEQYF.

The rearrangement links TRBV5-6 to TRBJ1-2; D is unresolved. The germline V gene has CDR1 SGHDT and CDR2 YYEEEE. V lost 4 bases and J 6 bases, leaving 22 bases between the germline ends. The length of the CDR3 is 16 residues. CDR3 loop: CASSLGSGLMSHGYTF. Here the CDR3 DNA reads TGTGCCAGCAGCCTGGGATCTGGGCTGATGTCCCATGGCTACACCTTC.

V gene TRBV27 combines with J gene TRBJ2-2; 7 bases agree with TRBD1. CDR1 is MNHEY and CDR2 is SMNVEV in the germline V gene (reference sequence). V lost 3 bases and J lost 4; bases outside the gene matches: 8. The CDR3 totals 16 residues. DNA for the CDR3: TGTGCCAGCAGTTTTGGGCAGGGGGATTTCACCGGGGAGCTGTTTTTT. Protein product: CASSFGQGDFTGELFF.

The V gene is TRBV4-2, the J gene TRBJ2-1, with D perhaps TRBD1 or TRBD2 (7 bases each). V was trimmed by 1 base and J by 5 bases, leaving 12 bases between them. From germline, CDR1 is LGHNA and CDR2 YNFKEQ. This CDR3 comprises 15 residues. For the CDR3, the DNA is TGTGCCAGCAGCCAAGCGACAGGGAGGGACAATGAGCAGTTCTTC. Encoded protein: CASSQATGRDNEQFF.